This T cell receptor (beta chain) was documented in a study of T cell responses to AZD1222 COVID-19 vaccine. The germline V gene encodes CDR1 MNHEY and CDR2 SMNVEV (reference sequence). The CDR3 extends over 11 amino acids. Trimming left V 6 bases short and J 5 bases short, with 5 bases between. Measured with immunoSEQ multiplex PCR; TCRdb has only the in-frame clones, and not every one. This table holds 120,000 to 150,000 clones, 70% to 90% found once. This TCR was sampled from an adult in good health. This chain joins TRBV27 and TRBJ2-1; unclear D gene. The sequenced sample was peripheral blood, obtained on day 0 of AZD1222 vaccination. The CDR3 region is CASSWDNEQFF. For the CDR3, the DNA is TGTGCCAGCAGCTGGGACAATGAGCAGTTCTTC.